This record covers a single T cell receptor (beta chain). The clone's antigen remains unknown. No base-level quality is on record; no much larger clone is a single base apart. CDR1 and CDR2 were assigned from the germline V gene as SGHTA and FQGNSA. The CDR3 has 16 amino acids, counting the end cysteine and phenylalanine. Of the read, only the CDR3 DNA is kept; its 48 bases are in frame from base 1. V is reduced by 4 bases and J by 1 base, leaving a spacing of 13 bases between them. This sample was included in a study of T cell changes during pregnancy in multiple sclerosis (dated by TCRdb to the late 2010s). As for the study more broadly: Changes in the T cell repertoire over the course of pregnancy were examined in this study in women with multiple sclerosis.

The library relied on the immunoSEQ multiplex PCR assay. TCRdb obtained this table from immuneACCESS and retained in-frame rearrangements with V and J assigned. These tables miss some clones; where compared with another copy, unresolved V genes account for less than half of the shortfall, and the remainder is unexplained. The sample includes about 51,000 clones, with 90% to 95% observed a single time. The ten biggest clones cover around 0.6% of the sample. The TCR originated in a female donor with multiple sclerosis, enrolled in a pregnancy study. The sequence is built from TRBV7-2 and TRBJ2-2, with the D gene not confidently named. The sample consisted of CD4+ T cells from peripheral blood mononuclear cells, taken in the second trimester of pregnancy. Here the CDR3 is given as CASSSSIILNTGELFF. The DNA sequence is given as TGTGCCAGCAGCTCATCTATTATTTTGAACACCGGGGAGCTGTTTTTT. The variable domain in full, with residues beyond the CDR3 obtained from the reference TRBV7-2 and TRBJ2-2 genes, is GAGVSQSPSNKVTEKGKDVELRCDPISGHTALYWYRQSLGQGLEFLIYFQGNSAPDKSGLPSDRFSAERTGGSVSTLTIQRTQQEDSAVYLCASSSSIILNTGELFFGEGSRLTVL.